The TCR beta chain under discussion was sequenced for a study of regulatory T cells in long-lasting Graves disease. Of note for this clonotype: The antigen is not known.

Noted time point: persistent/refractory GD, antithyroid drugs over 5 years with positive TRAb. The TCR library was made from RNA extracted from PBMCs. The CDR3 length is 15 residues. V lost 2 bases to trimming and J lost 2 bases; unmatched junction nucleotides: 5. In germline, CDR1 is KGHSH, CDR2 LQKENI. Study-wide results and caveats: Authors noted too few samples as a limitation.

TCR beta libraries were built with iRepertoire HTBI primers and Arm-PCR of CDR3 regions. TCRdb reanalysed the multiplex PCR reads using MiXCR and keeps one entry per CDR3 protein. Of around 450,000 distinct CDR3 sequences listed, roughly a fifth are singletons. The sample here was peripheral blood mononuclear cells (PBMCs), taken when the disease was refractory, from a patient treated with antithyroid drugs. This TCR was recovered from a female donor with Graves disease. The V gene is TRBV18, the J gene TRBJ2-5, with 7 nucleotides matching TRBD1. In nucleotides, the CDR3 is TGTGCCAGCTCACCATCGTCGGGACAGCAAGAGACCCAGTACTTC. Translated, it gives CASSPSSGQQETQYF. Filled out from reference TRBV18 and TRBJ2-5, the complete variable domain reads NAGVMQNPRHLVRRRGQEARLRCSPMKGHSHVYWYRQLPEEGLKFMVYLQKENIIDESGMPKERFSAEFPKEGPSILRIQQVVRGDSAAYFCASSPSSGQQETQYFGPGTRLLVL.